These 14 T cell receptor beta chains were sequenced from one sample in a study of T cell repertoires in cytomegalovirus infection. TCRdb passed the reads through MiXCR, listing each CDR3 protein once. The sample has some 300,000 distinct CDR3 sequences; under 20% are singletons. Material for sequencing was PBMCs. These receptor sequences come from a human donor in good health (CMV status not recorded). Some clones in this sample may be carry-over from other donors' samples.

There are many counts of this clonotype. The chain combines TRBV6-1 with TRBJ2-5, with a tentative D call TRBD1 (6 bases). This CDR3 contains 13 residues. Trimming stripped 10 bases from V and 1 base from J, with 13 bases between. Per the germline V gene, CDR1 is MNHNS and CDR2 is SASEGT. In nucleotides, the CDR3 is TGTGCCACTACATGGACAGTCCAAGAGACCCAGTACTTC. It is translated as CATTWTVQETQYF.

This clonotype came up a few times. This rearrangement joins TRBV4-3 to TRBJ2-2, with D tentatively TRBD1 (6 bases). V lost 5 bases and J lost 2, with 18 bases in between. In germline, CDR1 is LGHNA, CDR2 YSLEER. The CDR3 consists of 17 residues. The CDR3 protein is CASSFSSGTPNTGELFF. CDR3 coding DNA: TGCGCCAGCAGCTTTTCATCCGGGACACCCAACACCGGGGAGCTGTTTTTT.

The V call is TRBV6-5, the J call TRBJ2-7; 10 bases agree with TRBD1. With V trimmed by 6 bases and J by 2 bases, 4 bases remained unmatched. Per the germline V gene, CDR1 is MNHEY and CDR2 is SVGAGI. This CDR3 comprises 14 residues. The CDR3 loop is CASRPGTGAYEQYF. CDR3 DNA sequence: TGTGCCAGCAGACCAGGGACAGGGGCCTACGAGCAGTACTTC.

The chain combines TRBV19 with TRBJ2-7, with TRBD1 matching over 8 bases. This CDR3 is 16 amino acids long. The trim removed 5 bases at V and 0 bases at J, leaving 9 bases unmatched. Germline V gene data show CDR1 as LNHDA and CDR2 as SQIVND (reference sequence). The CDR3: CASSVSTGASSYEQYF. In DNA form, the CDR3 reads TGTGCCAGTAGTGTCTCGACAGGGGCGAGCTCCTACGAGCAGTACTTC.

This clonotype was observed a few times. This chain uses TRBV3-1 with TRBJ2-7; the D gene could be TRBD1 or TRBD2 (6 bases each). The CDR3 covers 17 residues. In germline, CDR1 is LGHDT, CDR2 YNNKEL (reference sequence). V was pared by 4 bases and J by 1 base, with 20 bases between. CDR3 in DNA: TGTGCCAGCAGCCCCCGGGGGACAAGGATTACGTCCTACGAGCAGTACTTC. It codes for CASSPRGTRITSYEQYF.

This clonotype was observed many times. The chain carries TRBV7-2 and TRBJ1-6; 7 positions match TRBD1. The CDR3 loop spans 16 amino acids. The junction had 6 bases not matched to a gene; V was cut back by 5 bases and J by 2 bases. The germline gives CDR1 SGHTA, CDR2 FQGNSA. In DNA, the CDR3 is TGTGCCAGCAGCCGCCAGGGGGGCACCTATAATTCACCCCTCCACTTT. It yields the protein CASSRQGGTYNSPLHF.

J is TRBJ1-4 and V is TRBV7-9; the D is unclear. The CDR3 length is 15 residues. CDR1 SEHNR and CDR2 FQNEAQ come from the germline V gene (reference sequence). V was pared by 5 bases and J by 7 bases, with 17 bases between. The CDR3 loop is CASSPGPRSAEKLFF. CDR3 DNA: TGTGCCAGCAGCCCAGGACCGAGGTCGGCTGAAAAACTGTTTTTT.

This clonotype was detected ten times or more. The V gene is TRBV28, the J gene TRBJ2-3; 8 bases align to TRBD1. Trimming at V came to 5 bases and at J to 6 bases, leaving 1 base not matched to a gene. The CDR3 has 12 residues. The germline V gene has CDR1 MDHEN and CDR2 SYDVKM. CDR3 in DNA: TGTGCCAGCAGTCGACAGGGGGATACGCAGTATTTT. This sequence encodes CASSRQGDTQYF.

This clonotype came up a few times. The chain carries TRBV6-2 or TRBV6-3 and TRBJ2-1, with TRBD1 matching over 9 bases. Unmatched junction bases numbered 7, after V lost 6 bases and J lost 10 bases. Germline CDR1 is MNHEY and CDR2 is SVGEGT. This CDR3 is built from 13 residues. CDR3 sequence reads: CASRKTGGDEQFF. CDR3 in DNA: TGTGCCAGCAGGAAGACAGGGGGGGACGAGCAGTTCTTC.

The chain recombines TRBV12-3 or TRBV12-4 with TRBJ1-6, with D hard to call. The CDR3 runs to 12 residues. V was trimmed by 1 base and J by 11 bases, leaving 6 bases between them. The CDR3 sequence: CASSLGPPPLHF. For the CDR3, the DNA is TGTGCCAGCAGTTTAGGCCCCCCACCCCTCCACTTT.

This clonotype was observed a few times. J is TRBJ2-5 and V is TRBV12-3 or TRBV12-4, with D perhaps TRBD1 or TRBD2 (6 bases each). The CDR3 covers 15 residues. The germline V and J ends were trimmed by 4 bases and 1 base, with 13 bases remaining between them. The CDR3 region has the DNA TGTGCCAGCAGTTCTTCTTGGGGGGCCCAAGAGACCCAGTACTTC. This codes for CASSSSWGAQETQYF.

The gene calls are TRBV28 and TRBJ2-1; possible D gene TRBD2, 7 bases. Germline V gives CDR1 MDHEN, CDR2 SYDVKM. Trimming pared 3 bases from V and 2 bases from J, leaving 11 bases between. The CDR3 extends over 15 amino acids. In nucleotides, the CDR3 is TGTGCCAGCAGTTTTGGGGGGGCGCCCTACAATGAGCAGTTCTTC. Protein sequence: CASSFGGAPYNEQFF.

As to this clonotype: In this CDR3 the conserved last residue, phenylalanine or tryptophan, is missing, so a read error is likely. The V and J genes are TRBV18 and TRBJ2-3, with 7 bases matching TRBD2. This CDR3 has 15 residues. Germline V gene lookup returns CDR1 KGHSH and CDR2 LQKENI. V lost 2 bases and J lost 6; bases outside the gene matches: 8. DNA of the CDR3: TGTGCCAGCTCACCAGCTAGCGGATCTTCGGATACGCAGTATCTT. Encoded protein: CASSPASGSSDTQYL.

This clonotype was observed a handful of times. The V and J genes are TRBV4-1 and TRBJ2-7; D not certain. The V and J ends lost 4 bases and 3 bases respectively, with 13 bases between them. CDR3 length: 14 amino acids. Germline V CDR1 and CDR2: MGHRA, YSYEKL. CDR3 sequence reads: CASSRETHVYEQYF. CDR3 sequence (DNA): TGCGCCAGCAGCCGTGAGACCCATGTCTACGAGCAGTACTTC.